This TCR beta chain was captured in a study of T-cell reconstitution after alpha-beta-depleted transplantation in children. The germline V and J ends were trimmed by 5 bases and 0 bases, with 7 bases remaining between them. The CDR3 is 13 residues long. This clonotype was detected only a few times. A library of TCRbeta sequences, prepared with unique molecular identifiers, was generated. Each CDR3 protein is one row after TCRdb ran MiXCR on the PCR reads. The sample has a few hundred thousand distinct CDR3 sequences; roughly 22% are singletons. The chain carries TRBV12-3 or TRBV12-4 and TRBJ2-5; D not resolved. Sequencing used PBMCs from the stem cell graft donor, obtained from the stem cell graft. The TCR was taken from a human donor who donated a stem cell graft to a child with acute myeloid leukemia. The CDR3 DNA reads as TGTGCCAGCAGTCCTTTGTACCAAGAGACCCAGTACTTC. Protein: CASSPLYQETQYF.